The sequence of this TCR beta chain was determined in a study of sequential checkpoint blockade in melanoma. Study details: Under 95 pretreatment tumor DNA samples were TCRβ immunosequenced.

Data came from immunoSEQ multiplex PCR; TCRdb stores just in-frame clones and leaves some out. The table lists thousands of clones, roughly a quarter of them singletons, with over 20% in the top ten. With 7 bases removed from V and 6 bases from J, the gap between germline ends came to 13 bases. The CDR3 contains 13 residues. Germline V CDR1 and CDR2: MNHGY, SAAAGT. This clone was seen more than once but under ten times. Treatment indicated: randomized to nivolumab then ipilimumab (arm A) or the reverse (arm B). V usage is TRBV6-8 and J usage is TRBJ2-1, with D perhaps matching TRBD1 (6 bases). The sample in question was tumor tissue (inferred from file names), obtained from a patient given nivolumab and ipilimumab in sequence. The receptor comes from a human donor with melanoma. For the CDR3, the DNA is TGTGCCAGCAATAACAGGGATATCAATGAGCAGTTCTTC. Its protein product is CASNNRDINEQFF.